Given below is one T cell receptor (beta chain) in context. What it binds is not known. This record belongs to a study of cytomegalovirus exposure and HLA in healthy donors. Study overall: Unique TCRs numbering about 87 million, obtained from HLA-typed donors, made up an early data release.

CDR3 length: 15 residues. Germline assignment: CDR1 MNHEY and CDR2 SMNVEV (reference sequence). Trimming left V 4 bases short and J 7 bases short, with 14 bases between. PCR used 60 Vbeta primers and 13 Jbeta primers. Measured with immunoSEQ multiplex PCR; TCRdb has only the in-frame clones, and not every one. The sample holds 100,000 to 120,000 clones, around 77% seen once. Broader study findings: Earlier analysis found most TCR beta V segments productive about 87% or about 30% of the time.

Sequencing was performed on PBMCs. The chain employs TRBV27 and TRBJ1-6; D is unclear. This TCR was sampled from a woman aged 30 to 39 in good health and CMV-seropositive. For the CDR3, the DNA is TGTGCCAGCAGTTCGACGGGGATAGGGAATTCACCCCTCCACTTT. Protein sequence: CASSSTGIGNSPLHF.